This TCR beta chain was sequenced in a study of lung T cells in sarcoidosis with Löfgren's syndrome listed by TCRdb under 2017. The study in broad terms: Sarcoidosis was described as a granulomatous, mainly pulmonary disease marked by CD4+ T cell accumulation in bronchoalveolar lavage fluid. The repertoire analyses focused on Löfgren's syndrome patients. Overall results and qualifications from the work: Recognition of a sarcoidosis-associated antigen was merely suggested, with the antigen itself still putative and unidentified.

Sequencing instrument: Illumina MiSeq. TCRdb cleaned the public reads at Q25 with fastp, built clones with MiXCR and kept in-frame beta chains. Merged by CDR3 protein, the rows form single entries marked with the most common genes and DNA. The sample profile shows around 60,000 distinct CDR3 sequences; roughly 20% of them were found once. 2.3% of the sample goes to the ten largest clones. In regard to this clonotype: The antigen it binds to is not known. This may come from a read error, since a much larger clone is one base off.

The TCR originated in a human donor with sarcoidosis (Löfgren's syndrome or another form), or a control subject (not recorded which). Sequenced input: CD4+ T cells from PBMCs.

The nucleotide sequence reads as follows: TGCAGTGCTAGTGGGGGCTGGCTGGGGAAGAACGAGCAGCACTTC. Translated, it gives CSASGGWLGKNEQHF. This chain joins TRBV20-1 to TRBJ2-7; the D segment could be TRBD1, given 6 matching bases. Inclusive of the bounding cysteine and phenylalanine, the CDR3 is 15 residues long. Of all the DNA, just the CDR3 is kept, 45 bases in frame from base 1. Sequences DFQATT (CDR1) and SNEGSKA (CDR2) are obtained from the germline V gene (reference sequence).